This T cell receptor beta chain was observed in a study of T-cell reconstitution after alpha-beta-depleted transplantation in children. V was cut by 5 bases and J by 0 bases, with 15 bases left in between. The CDR3 is 15 residues long. The germline V gene encodes CDR1 DFQATT and CDR2 SNEGSKA (reference sequence). This clonotype was seen repeatedly, ten times or more. TCRbeta library preparation incorporated unique molecular identifiers. From the PCR reads, TCRdb called clonotypes with MiXCR, one entry per CDR3 protein. The table includes 180,000 or so distinct CDR3 sequences, approximately 6% detected once.

The receptor comes from a girl in the first two years of life with combined immunodeficiency, due to receive a stem cell transplant. V is TRBV20-1 and J is TRBJ2-3; D may be TRBD1 (6 bases). Material: PBMCs, obtained before TCRalphabeta/CD19-depleted stem cell transplant. The CDR3 nucleotides are TGCAGTGCTGGCCGGACAGCCCCTAGCACAGATACGCAGTATTTT. Amino acids: CSAGRTAPSTDTQYF.